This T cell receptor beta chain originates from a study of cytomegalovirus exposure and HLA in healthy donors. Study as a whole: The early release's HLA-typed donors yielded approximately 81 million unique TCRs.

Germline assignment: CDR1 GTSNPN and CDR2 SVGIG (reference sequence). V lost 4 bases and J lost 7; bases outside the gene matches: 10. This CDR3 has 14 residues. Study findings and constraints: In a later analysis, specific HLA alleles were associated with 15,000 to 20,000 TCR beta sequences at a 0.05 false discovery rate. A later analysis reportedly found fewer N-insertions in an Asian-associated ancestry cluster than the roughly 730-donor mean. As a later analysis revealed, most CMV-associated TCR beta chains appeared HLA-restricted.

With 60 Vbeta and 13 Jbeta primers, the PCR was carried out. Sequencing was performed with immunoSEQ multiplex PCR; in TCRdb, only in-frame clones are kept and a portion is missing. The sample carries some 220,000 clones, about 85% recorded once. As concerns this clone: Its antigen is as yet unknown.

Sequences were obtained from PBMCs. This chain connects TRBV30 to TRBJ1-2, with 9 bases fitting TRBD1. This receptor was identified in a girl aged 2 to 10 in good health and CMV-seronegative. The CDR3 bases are TGTGCCTGGAAAGATCGTCTGGGACAGGGTGGCTACACCTTC. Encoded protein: CAWKDRLGQGGYTF.